This entry describes one T cell receptor (beta chain). Its antigen is currently unknown. With autoimmune disease history or systemic immunosuppression, patients were excluded. Sequenced by immunoSEQ multiplex PCR; TCRdb stores in-frame clones only, minus some. The table includes roughly 90,000 clones, around nine tenths detected once. This record belongs to a study of OX40 agonist ivuxolimab in advanced cancers. The wider study: A diagnosis of hepatocellular carcinoma, melanoma, renal cell or head and neck cancer was present in dose-escalation patients. People who had prior anti-PD-1, anti-PD-L1 or anti-CTLA-4 therapy could take part, and 35% to 50% had some. General observations from the study: The mean number of expanded clones was higher in CD8+ T cells than in CD4+.

This TCR was sampled from an adult with an advanced solid tumor such as melanoma, head and neck, liver or kidney cancer. This specimen consisted of CD4+ or CD8+ T cells sorted from blood, obtained in a trial of the OX40 agonist ivuxolimab.

Here the CDR3 DNA reads TGTGCCAGCAGTTACGGGACTCCGGGGTCCCTCTACGAGCAGTACTTC. Protein: CASSYGTPGSLYEQYF. The genes are TRBV6-5 and TRBJ2-7, with D perhaps TRBD2 (6 bases). Per germline, CDR1 MNHEY and CDR2 SVGAGI. V lost 2 bases and J lost 3, with 17 bases in between. The CDR3 totals 16 residues.